This paragraph reports one T cell receptor (beta chain). Its specificity is not known. The CDR3 is 15 residues long. Trimming removed 3 bases from V and 5 bases from J, with 14 bases in between. Looked up from germline, CDR1 is SGHTA and CDR2 is FQGNSA. Semi-nested PCR with Nested Universal Primer A followed constant-region reverse priming of full-length variable regions. TCRdb reprocessed the 5' RACE reads via MiXCR and lists one record per CDR3 protein. The repertoire holds tens of thousands of distinct CDR3 sequences, with approximately 23% as singletons. General study results and limits: Greatest tumor Treg TCR overlap was with tumor naive CD4+ cells. The TCR gene usage of tumor memory CD4+ T cells clustered together with blood and lymph node memory CD4+ cells and with lymph node naive CD4+ cells.

The V call is TRBV7-2, the J call TRBJ2-1; D gene ambiguous. The sequence was collected from a female donor with breast cancer. Specimen: tumor-infiltrating naive CD4+ T cells sorted from the breast tumor. Stated subset: naive CD4+ T cells, CD4+CD45RA+CD25-. The CDR3 nucleotides read TGTGCCAGCAGCTTGTCCCAGCTTACACACAATGAGCAGTTCTTC. Translating gives CASSLSQLTHNEQFF.